This entry lists 16 T cell receptor beta chains sequenced from one sample in a study of cytomegalovirus exposure and HLA in healthy donors. Sequencing was performed with immunoSEQ multiplex PCR; in TCRdb, only in-frame clones are kept and a portion is missing. This sample has approximately 300,000 clones; 86% occur once, and the top ten carry roughly 0.8%. Sequenced material: PBMCs. The receptors shown here come from a young woman in good health and CMV-seronegative.

The genes are TRBV5-6 and TRBJ1-2; TRBD1 might be the D (6 bases). V gave up 6 bases and J gave up 4 bases, with 16 bases separating them. The CDR3 contains 14 residues. Looked up from germline, CDR1 is SGHDT and CDR2 is YYEEEE. CDR3 residues: CASTLRGSPYGYTF. The DNA for the CDR3 is TGTGCCAGCACCCTGAGGGGGAGCCCCTATGGCTACACCTTC.

The rearrangement links TRBV10-3 to TRBJ1-2, with D unresolved. Germline V CDR1 and CDR2: ENHRY, SYGVKD. The CDR3 totals 13 residues. The V and J ends lost 0 bases and 5 bases respectively, with 7 bases between them. DNA of the CDR3: TGTGCCATCAGTGAGTCTACTCAATATGGCTACACCTTC. This encodes CAISESTQYGYTF.

V is TRBV28 and J is TRBJ2-5; TRBD1 matches 11 bases. The V segment lost 8 bases and the J segment 2 bases; nucleotides outside the gene matches: 10. CDR1 and CDR2 (germline): MDHEN, SYDVKM. The CDR3 has 16 amino acids. CDR3 region: CASPPGTGGKQETQYF. CDR3 DNA: TGTGCCAGCCCCCCAGGGACAGGGGGGAAACAAGAGACCCAGTACTTC.

V is TRBV27 and J is TRBJ2-5; possible D gene TRBD2, 6 bases. CDR3 size: 15 residues. The V gene's germline CDR1 is MNHEY and CDR2 SMNVEV (reference sequence). V lost 3 bases and J 5 bases, leaving 16 bases between the germline ends. This CDR3 is CASSFGGAGGETQYF. CDR3 DNA sequence: TGTGCCAGCAGTTTCGGGGGAGCTGGGGGGGAGACCCAGTACTTC.

V is TRBV10-3 and J is TRBJ2-7; D is possibly TRBD2 (5 bases). CDR1 is ENHRY, CDR2 SYGVKD, per germline. Trimming took 9 bases from V and 2 from J, leaving 17 bases between them. The CDR3 runs 14 residues. Here the CDR3 reads CAMAEAGETYEQYF. DNA of the CDR3: TGTGCCATGGCGGAGGCTGGGGAAACCTACGAGCAGTACTTC.

CDR3 in amino acids: CASSVGEGQIASEKLFF. The DNA for the CDR3 is TGTGCCAGCAGCGTAGGAGAGGGACAAATTGCGAGTGAAAAACTGTTTTTT. This chain joins TRBV9 and TRBJ1-4; D possibly corresponds to TRBD1 (6 bases). Trimming left V 0 bases short and J 7 bases short, with 19 bases between. CDR1 is SGDLS, CDR2 YYNGEE, per germline. The CDR3 consists of 17 residues.

This chain uses TRBV28 with TRBJ2-4, with TRBD2 matching 7 bases. The V gene's germline CDR1 is MDHEN and CDR2 SYDVKM. The CDR3 spans 14 residues. V was clipped by 7 bases and J by 7 bases; unmatched bases: 10. The CDR3 bases are TGTGCCAGCATGCGGGCAGGGAGGGCGAACATTCAGTACTTC. This translates into CASMRAGRANIQYF.

The rearrangement uses TRBV19 and TRBJ2-1, with TRBD1 matching over 7 bases. V lost 5 bases and J lost 0; bases outside the gene matches: 4. The V gene's germline CDR1 is LNHDA and CDR2 SQIVND (reference sequence). The CDR3 runs 15 residues. Written as DNA, the CDR3 is TGTGCCAGTAGTCGACAGGGCAGCTCCTACAATGAGCAGTTCTTC. It encodes CASSRQGSSYNEQFF.

This clone showed up just a few times. CDR3 amino acids: CASSTRHTEAFF. The CDR3 nucleotides read TGTGCCAGCAGTACTAGACATACTGAAGCTTTCTTT. V usage is TRBV13 and J usage is TRBJ1-1; D remains ambiguous. This CDR3 has 12 residues. Germline-derived CDR1 and CDR2 are PRHDT and FYEKMQ (reference sequence). V gave up 6 bases and J gave up 5 bases, with 10 bases separating them.

V and J are TRBV29-1 and TRBJ2-1; D remains unclear. This CDR3 is built from 17 residues. CDR1 SQVTM and CDR2 ANQGSEA come from the germline V gene. With 0 bases removed from V and 0 bases from J, the gap between germline ends came to 15 bases. CDR3 nucleotide sequence: TGCAGCGTTGAAGAGCATATTAAGCTAAGCTCCTACAATGAGCAGTTCTTC. It is translated as CSVEEHIKLSSYNEQFF.

The CDR3 DNA sequence: TGTGCCAGCTCACCACTTCCCCAAAACGGGGAGCTGTTTTTT. Amino acid sequence: CASSPLPQNGELFF. The chain carries TRBV18 and TRBJ2-2; D unresolved. The CDR3 loop spans 14 amino acids. Germline CDR1 and CDR2: KGHSH and LQKENI. The germline V and J ends were trimmed by 1 base and 7 bases, with 10 bases remaining between them.

The chain uses TRBV5-4 and TRBJ2-1; D remains unclear. The ends were cut back, 0 bases at V and 5 bases at J, with 12 bases in the middle. In germline, CDR1 is SGHNT, CDR2 YYREEE (reference sequence). The CDR3 extends over 15 amino acids. The CDR3 DNA sequence: TGTGCCAGCAGCTTGGGGCTAGTTGTGGACAATGAGCAGTTCTTC. Its translation is CASSLGLVVDNEQFF. Complete variable domain (other parts from reference TRBV5-4 and TRBJ2-1): ETGVTQSPTHLIKTRGQQVTLRCSSQSGHNTVSWYQQALGQGPQFIFQYYREEENGRGNFPPRFSGLQFPNYSSELNVNALELDDSALYLCASSLGLVVDNEQFFGPGTRLTVL.

The rearrangement links TRBV1 to TRBJ2-1; no check of the table's D call, TRBD1, against the DNA was made. TRBV1 is designated a pseudogene. This CDR3 is 17 amino acids long. The CDR3 loop is CTSSQEDDRKIYNEQFF. The CDR3, as DNA: TGCACCAGCAGCCAAGAGGATGACAGGAAAATCTACAATGAGCAGTTCTTC.

The CDR3: CASSPIRDSPLNEQYF. CDR3 nucleotide sequence: TGTGCCAGCAGTCCGATCCGGGACTCCCCGCTGAACGAGCAGTACTTC. V and J are TRBV2 and TRBJ2-7; D perhaps matches TRBD2 (6 bases). CDR3 size: 16 residues. Trimming took 5 bases from V and 5 from J, leaving 22 bases between them. Germline CDR1 and CDR2: SNHLY and FYNNEI.

This clone was seen once. The chain is built from TRBV19 and TRBJ1-5; no definite D call. Trimming removed 1 base from V and 1 base from J, with 8 bases in between. The CDR3 is 15 amino acids. Germline values: CDR1 LNHDA, CDR2 SQIVND (reference sequence). The CDR3 protein is CASSIAHQSNQPQHF. The CDR3 DNA reads as TGTGCCAGTAGTATAGCACACCAGAGCAATCAGCCCCAGCATTTT. The full variable domain, in which reference TRBV19 and TRBJ1-5 provide the parts outside the CDR3, is DGGITQSPKYLFRKEGQNVTLSCEQNLNHDAMYWYRQDPGQGLRLIYYSQIVNDFQKGDIAEGYSVSREKKESFPLTVTSAQKNPTAFYLCASSIAHQSNQPQHFGDGTRLSIL.

For this clone: This same CDR3 is encoded by further DNA sequences in the sample. This chain links TRBV9 with TRBJ1-5; 7 bases line up with TRBD1. Germline assignment: CDR1 SGDLS and CDR2 YYNGEE. V lost 2 bases and J lost 5; bases outside the gene matches: 1. The CDR3 has 13 residues. The CDR3 nucleotides are TGTGCCAGCAGCGTCGGACAGGATCAGCCCCAGCATTTT. Protein product: CASSVGQDQPQHF.